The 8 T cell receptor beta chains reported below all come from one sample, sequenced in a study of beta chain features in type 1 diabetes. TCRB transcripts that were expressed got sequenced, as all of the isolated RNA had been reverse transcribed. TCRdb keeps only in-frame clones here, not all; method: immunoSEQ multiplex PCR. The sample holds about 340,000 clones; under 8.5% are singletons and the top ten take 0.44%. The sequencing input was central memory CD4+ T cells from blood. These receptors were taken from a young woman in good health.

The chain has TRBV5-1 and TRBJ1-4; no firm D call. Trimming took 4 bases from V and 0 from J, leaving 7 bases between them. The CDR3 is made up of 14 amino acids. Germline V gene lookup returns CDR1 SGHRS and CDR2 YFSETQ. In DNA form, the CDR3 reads TGCGCCAGCAGCCCTCGGGCAACTAATGAAAAACTGTTTTTT. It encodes CASSPRATNEKLFF.

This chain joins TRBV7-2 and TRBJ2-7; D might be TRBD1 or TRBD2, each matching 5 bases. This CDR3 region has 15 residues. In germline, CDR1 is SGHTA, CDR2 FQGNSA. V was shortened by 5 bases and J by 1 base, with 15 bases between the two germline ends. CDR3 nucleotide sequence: TGTGCCAGCAGCCCGGCAGGGAGTAGGTCCTACGAGCAGTACTTC. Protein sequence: CASSPAGSRSYEQYF.

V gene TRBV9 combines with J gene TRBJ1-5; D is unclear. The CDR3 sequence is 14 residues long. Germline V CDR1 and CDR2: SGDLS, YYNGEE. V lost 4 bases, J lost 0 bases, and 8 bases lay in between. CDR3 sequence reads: CASSLGLSNQPQHF. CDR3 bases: TGTGCCAGCAGCCTGGGCCTTAGCAATCAGCCCCAGCATTTT.

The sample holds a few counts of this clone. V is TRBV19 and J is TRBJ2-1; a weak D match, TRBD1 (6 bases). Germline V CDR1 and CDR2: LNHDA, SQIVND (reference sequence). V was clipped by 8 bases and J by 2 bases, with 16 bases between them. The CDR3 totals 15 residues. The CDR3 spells CASGPGQGTYNEQFF. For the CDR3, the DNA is TGTGCCAGTGGTCCTGGCCAGGGGACCTACAATGAGCAGTTCTTC.

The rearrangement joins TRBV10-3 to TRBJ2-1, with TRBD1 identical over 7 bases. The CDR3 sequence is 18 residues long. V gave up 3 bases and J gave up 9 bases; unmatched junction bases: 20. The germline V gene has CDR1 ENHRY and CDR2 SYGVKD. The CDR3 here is CAISDSGIRDRDEFEQFF. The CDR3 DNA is TGTGCCATCAGTGACAGTGGGATCCGAGACAGGGATGAATTTGAGCAGTTCTTC.

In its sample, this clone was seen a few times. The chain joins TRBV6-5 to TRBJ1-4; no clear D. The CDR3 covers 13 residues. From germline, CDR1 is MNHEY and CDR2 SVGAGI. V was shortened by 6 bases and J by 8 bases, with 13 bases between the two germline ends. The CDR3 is CASRGSTDEKLFF. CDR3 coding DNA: TGTGCCAGCAGAGGGTCGACCGACGAAAAACTGTTTTTT.

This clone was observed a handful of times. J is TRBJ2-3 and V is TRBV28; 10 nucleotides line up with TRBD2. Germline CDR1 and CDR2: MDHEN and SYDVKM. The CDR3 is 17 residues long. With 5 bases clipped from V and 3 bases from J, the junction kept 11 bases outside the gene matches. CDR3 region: CASSPYPSGRETDTQYF. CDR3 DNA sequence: TGTGCCAGCAGTCCCTACCCTAGCGGGAGAGAAACAGATACGCAGTATTTT.

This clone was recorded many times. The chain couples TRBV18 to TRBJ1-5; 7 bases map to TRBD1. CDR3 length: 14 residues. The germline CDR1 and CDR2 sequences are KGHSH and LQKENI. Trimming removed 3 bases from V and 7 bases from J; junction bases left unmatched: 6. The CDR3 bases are TGTGCCAGCTCACCCGGCACAGGGGAACAGCCCCAGCATTTT. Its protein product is CASSPGTGEQPQHF.